The 15 T cell receptor beta chains reported below all come from one sample, sequenced in a study of OX40 agonist ivuxolimab in advanced cancers. Some clones are missing from TCRdb's copy, which holds only in-frame ones; the method was immunoSEQ multiplex PCR. The repertoire holds tens of thousands of clones, around 91% seen once, with 8% to 11% in the top ten. Sequencing used CD4+ or CD8+ T cells sorted from blood, obtained in a trial of the OX40 agonist ivuxolimab. The receptors here all came from an adult with an advanced solid tumor such as melanoma, head and neck, liver or kidney cancer.

The chain has TRBV25-1 and TRBJ1-5, with 8 bases that match TRBD1. The CDR3 sequence is 16 residues long. V lost 4 bases to trimming and J lost 6 bases; unmatched junction nucleotides: 11. Germline V gene sequence: CDR1 MGHDK, CDR2 SYGVNS. CDR3 DNA sequence: TGTGCCAGCAGTGCGCGGACAGGGTTGGTGGCTCAGCCCCAGCATTTT. Its protein is CASSARTGLVAQPQHF.

The chain links TRBV25-1 to TRBJ2-7; D unresolved. The CDR3 contains 11 residues. V was trimmed by 2 bases and J by 3 bases, leaving 2 bases between them. The germline V gene encodes CDR1 MGHDK and CDR2 SYGVNS. The CDR3 DNA reads TGTGCCAGCAGTGAAATCTACGAGCAGTACTTC. As protein: CASSEIYEQYF.

The J gene is TRBJ2-3, the V gene TRBV28; D is possibly TRBD1 (5 bases). The ends were cut back, 3 bases at V and 1 base at J, with 11 bases in the middle. CDR3 length equals 15 residues. CDR1 is MDHEN, CDR2 SYDVKM, per germline. Here the CDR3 reads CASSFGQGGTDTQYF. The CDR3 nucleotides read TGTGCCAGCAGTTTTGGCCAGGGCGGCACAGATACGCAGTATTTT.

This clone came up once. The chain uses TRBV29-1 and TRBJ2-1; 8 bases line up with TRBD2. CDR3 length equals 13 residues. V was pared by 3 bases and J by 9 bases, with 7 bases of the junction left unmatched. The germline V gene encodes CDR1 SQVTM and CDR2 ANQGSEA. The CDR3 DNA reads as TGCAGCGTTGACAGCGGGAGAGGAAGTGAGCAGTTCTTC. It codes for CSVDSGRGSEQFF.

The chain combines TRBV28 with TRBJ1-4, with unresolved D. Trimming cost V 1 base and J 8 bases, with 14 bases left between them. This CDR3 spans 15 amino acids. Germline V lookup: CDR1 MDHEN, CDR2 SYDVKM. The CDR3 sequence is CASSLFVGKVEKLFF. The CDR3 DNA is TGTGCCAGCAGTTTATTTGTAGGGAAAGTAGAAAAACTGTTTTTT.

The chain uses TRBV19 and TRBJ2-2; 9 bases map to TRBD2. Germline CDR1 and CDR2: LNHDA and SQIVND (reference sequence). CDR3 length: 15 residues. The V gene end was trimmed by 7 bases and the J gene end by 4 bases; junction bases not matched to a gene: 7. This CDR3 reads CASTVAGVGTGELFF. For the CDR3, the DNA is TGTGCCAGTACTGTAGCGGGAGTGGGCACCGGGGAGCTGTTTTTT. Together with reference TRBV19 and TRBJ2-2, the CDR3 gives the full variable domain: DGGITQSPKYLFRKEGQNVTLSCEQNLNHDAMYWYRQDPGQGLRLIYYSQIVNDFQKGDIAEGYSVSREKKESFPLTVTSAQKNPTAFYLCASTVAGVGTGELFFGEGSRLTVL.

V is TRBV7-2 and J is TRBJ2-7; TRBD1 is a possible D gene (6 bases). Germline lookup yields CDR1 SGHTA and CDR2 FQGNSA. Trimming cost V 1 base and J 6 bases, with 16 bases left between them. CDR3 length: 15 residues. The CDR3 reads CASSLEAHRVPEQYF. In DNA, the CDR3 is TGTGCCAGCAGCTTAGAGGCTCACAGGGTGCCCGAGCAGTACTTC. The full variable domain, in which reference TRBV7-2 and TRBJ2-7 provide the parts outside the CDR3, is GAGVSQSPSNKVTEKGKDVELRCDPISGHTALYWYRQSLGQGLEFLIYFQGNSAPDKSGLPSDRFSAERTGGSVSTLTIQRTQQEDSAVYLCASSLEAHRVPEQYFGPGTRLTVT.

The chain combines TRBV6-6 with TRBJ1-2; possibly TRBD1 for D (5 bases). The CDR3 has 16 amino acids. Germline CDR1 and CDR2: MNHNY and SVGAGI (reference sequence). The V end lost 2 bases, the J end lost 7 bases, and 20 bases lay between the germline ends. The CDR3 sequence: CASSYPPGTPRSGYTF. The DNA of the CDR3 is TGTGCCAGCAGTTACCCCCCAGGGACCCCGAGGAGTGGCTACACCTTC.

This chain uses TRBV4-3 with TRBJ2-7, with 8 bases identical to TRBD2. The ends lost 0 bases at V and 4 bases at J; junction bases unmatched: 5. CDR1 is LGHNA and CDR2 is YSLEER in the germline V gene. This CDR3 comprises 15 residues. In nucleotides, the CDR3 is TGCGCCAGCAGCCAAGACCCGGGGGGGGTTTACGAGCAGTACTTC. Amino acid sequence: CASSQDPGGVYEQYF.

Note on this clone: Other DNA sequences in this specimen translate into the identical CDR3. The chain employs TRBV6-5 and TRBJ1-5, with D unclear. V shed 0 bases and J shed 2 bases, with 5 bases lying between them. Germline assignment: CDR1 MNHEY and CDR2 SVGAGI. The CDR3 is 14 residues long. The CDR3 loop reads CASSYSRGNQPQHF. The DNA for the CDR3 is TGTGCCAGCAGTTACTCGAGAGGCAATCAGCCCCAGCATTTT.

V and J are TRBV9 and TRBJ2-7, with a possible D match to TRBD2 (7 bases). V shed 4 bases and J shed 5 bases, with 22 bases lying between them. This CDR3 is 16 amino acids long. In germline, CDR1 is SGDLS, CDR2 YYNGEE. CDR3 DNA: TGTGCCAGCAGCCAAGTGGGGGGGCGCCCCGGGGACGAGCAGTACTTC. Its translation: CASSQVGGRPGDEQYF.

In regard to this clone: The same CDR3 can be traced to other DNA sequences in this sample. The chain couples TRBV18 to TRBJ2-3; 7 nucleotides match TRBD2. V was pared by 0 bases and J by 4 bases, with 1 base of the junction left unmatched. Germline V gene data show CDR1 as KGHSH and CDR2 as LQKENI. The CDR3 spans 14 residues. CDR3 in amino acids: CASSPPGRADTQYF. The DNA for the CDR3 is TGTGCCAGCTCACCACCAGGGAGGGCAGATACGCAGTATTTT.

This sequence joins TRBV7-2 and TRBJ2-7; 8 nucleotides line up with TRBD2. In germline, CDR1 is SGHTA, CDR2 FQGNSA. The CDR3 extends over 15 amino acids. The V gene end was trimmed by 5 bases and the J gene end by 0 bases; junction bases not matched to a gene: 6. The CDR3 spells CASSQWSGSSYEQYF. CDR3 nucleotides: TGTGCCAGCAGCCAGTGGAGCGGGAGCTCCTACGAGCAGTACTTC.

V is TRBV11-3 and J is TRBJ2-3; D not certain. The germline CDR1 and CDR2 sequences are SGHNT and YENEEA. The CDR3 runs 14 residues. The V end was cut by 1 base, the J end by 4 bases, with 9 bases between. CDR3: CASSLGTNPDTQYF. As DNA, the CDR3 is TGTGCCAGCAGCTTAGGCACCAACCCAGATACGCAGTATTTT.

The chain carries TRBV7-2 and TRBJ2-6; 8 bases line up with TRBD2. The CDR3 contains 18 residues. The germline gives CDR1 SGHTA, CDR2 FQGNSA. V shed 1 base and J 0 bases; nucleotides not matched to a gene: 5. DNA for the CDR3: TGTGCCAGCAGCTTAGTTGGCGCGGGAGGCTCTGGGGCCAACGTCCTGACTTTC. It codes for CASSLVGAGGSGANVLTF.